The T cell receptor beta chain described here comes from a study of T cell repertoires in cytomegalovirus infection. General study results and limits: CMV-specific HLA-C-restricted TCR beta clonotypes dominated the ex vivo response.

TCRdb reprocessed the reads with MiXCR, giving one entry per CDR3 protein. This table has around 530,000 distinct CDR3 sequences, about 15% appearing once. V was clipped by 4 bases and J by 3 bases; unmatched bases: 22. Germline V gene data show CDR1 as ENHRY and CDR2 as SYGVKD. The CDR3 extends over 22 amino acids. As for this clonotype: Its antigen is currently unknown.

The TCR originated in a human donor in good health (CMV status not recorded). Some clones in this sample may be carry-over from other donors' samples. The sample comprised CD8+ T cells from PBMCs. The chain is built from TRBV10-3 and TRBJ2-1; TRBD1 matches 12 bases. The CDR3 region is CAISGITPGTGGSVSVYNEQFF. DNA for the CDR3: TGTGCCATCAGTGGCATTACTCCCGGGACAGGGGGCTCGGTTTCTGTCTACAATGAGCAGTTCTTC.